This T cell receptor beta chain is drawn from a study of CD8 T cells in Susac syndrome. The Susac syndrome patients fit the recently defined diagnostic criteria for definite or probable disease. CDR1 SQVTM and CDR2 ANQGSEA come from the germline V gene. V was pared by 3 bases and J by 6 bases, with 6 bases between. There are 11 residues in the CDR3. The RNA input was about 0.45 to 1 ug, and it was reverse transcribed with random hexamers. Amplification of TCR beta CDR3 spanned 54 Vbeta and 13 Jbeta via immunoSEQ multiplex PCR. One entry per CDR3 protein, called by TCRdb with MiXCR from the immunoSEQ multiplex PCR reads. Of about 190,000 distinct CDR3 sequences in the sample, 95% are singletons; the top ten hold more than 0.08%.

The TCR was taken from a human donor with Susac syndrome. The V gene is TRBV29-1, the J gene TRBJ2-1; D might be TRBD1 (5 bases). Sequenced: CD4+ T cells from PBMCs. CDR3 sequence: CSVDQGNEQFF. The CDR3 bases are TGCAGCGTTGACCAGGGCAATGAGCAGTTCTTC.